These 5 T cell receptor beta chains came from one sample sequenced in a study of technical replicates of blood from a few donors. The protocol was immunoSEQ multiplex PCR, while the TCRdb copy is restricted to in-frame clones and leaves out a portion. The sample has roughly 93,000 clones; approximately 95% are singletons. Sequencing used T cells isolated from PBMCs. The receptors stem from a human donor in good health.

The chain employs TRBV11-2 and TRBJ1-5, with 7 nucleotides matching TRBD1. Per the germline V gene, CDR1 is SGHAT and CDR2 is FQNNGV. The CDR3 runs 14 residues. J was trimmed by 3 bases and V by 6 bases; bases with no gene match: 5. The CDR3 DNA sequence: TGTGCCAGCAGTCCCGACAGGGTCAATCAGCCCCAGCATTTT. This codes for CASSPDRVNQPQHF.

This rearrangement joins TRBV4-1 to TRBJ1-2; 8 positions match TRBD1. This CDR3 has 17 amino acids. The ends lost 0 bases at V and 10 bases at J; junction bases unmatched: 16. The germline V gene has CDR1 MGHRA and CDR2 YSYEKL. The CDR3 sequence: CASSQERGPGTGENYTF. The CDR3 DNA reads as TGCGCCAGCAGCCAAGAGAGGGGACCGGGGACAGGTGAAAACTACACCTTC.

The chain links TRBV10-3 to TRBJ1-4; weak D call: TRBD1 (5 bases). V was pared by 1 base and J by 0 bases, with 12 bases between. In germline, CDR1 is ENHRY, CDR2 SYGVKD. The CDR3 contains 17 residues. The CDR3 DNA sequence: TGTGCCATCAGTGAGTTTCCAGGGATTGCAACTAATGAAAAACTGTTTTTT. This encodes CAISEFPGIATNEKLFF.

The CDR3 sequence is CASSPLSGANVLTF. The CDR3 DNA reads as TGTGCCAGCAGTCCCCTGAGTGGGGCCAACGTCCTGACTTTC. The chain combines TRBV6-4 with TRBJ2-6; D is unresolved. V was clipped by 5 bases and J by 3 bases, with 8 bases between them. Germline V CDR1 and CDR2: MRHNA, SNTAGT. This CDR3 comprises 14 residues.

This clone was seen a few times. The chain uses TRBV18 and TRBJ2-5; 9 bases agree with TRBD2. CDR1 is KGHSH, CDR2 LQKENI, per germline. This CDR3 contains 15 residues. Unmatched junction bases numbered 6, after V lost 2 bases and J lost 5 bases. CDR3 DNA sequence: TGTGCCAGCTCACCAGGGGGACTAGCCCCCGAGACCCAGTACTTC. It encodes CASSPGGLAPETQYF.